The text below deals with one T cell receptor (beta chain). Antigen specificity is unknown. V dropped 0 bases and J dropped 8 bases, with 13 bases sitting between them. CDR3 length equals 15 residues. Germline CDR1 reads MNHNY; CDR2 reads SVGAGI (reference sequence). The data were obtained in a study of cytomegalovirus exposure and HLA in healthy donors. Study findings and constraints: In a later analysis, common viral pathogens appeared linked to several of the most significant clusters. TCR beta sequences reportedly predicted the HLA-A and HLA-B alleles of most subjects accurately. Prior analysis indicated that the majority of TCR beta V segments exhibited productivity approximately 90% or approximately 30% of the time. Presence/absence results assume similar sequencing depth per donor, which may not hold.

Use of 60 Vbeta and 13 Jbeta primers characterized the PCR. TCRdb keeps only in-frame clones here, not all; method: immunoSEQ multiplex PCR. The table has about 200,000 clones, 70% to 90% seen once. The sample taken for sequencing was PBMCs. The rearrangement uses TRBV6-6 and TRBJ1-4, with D possibly matching TRBD1 (6 bases). The sequence derives from a woman aged 25 to 39 in good health and CMV-seronegative. The CDR3 sequence: CASSYSGTFWEKLFF. The CDR3 DNA is TGTGCCAGCAGTTACTCCGGGACATTTTGGGAAAAACTGTTTTTT.